Listed here is a single T cell receptor beta chain. Its target is unknown. The junction and the germline gene differ at one end; a read error may be behind it. The entry originates in a study of blood T cells in healthy people across ages. Whole-study results and caveats: Estimates of total diversity, which came from one million sequenced T cells, were considered to be underestimates. Roughly linear declines in TCR beta diversity per million T cells occurred with age. Long-lived donors carried more naive CD4+ cells and greater diversity than aged donors.

Next came a second PCR, run for about 6 to 11 cycles, which used a sample-barcoded 5' primer along with a J-beta primer mix. TCRdb re-called the 5' RACE reads through MiXCR, storing one row per CDR3 protein. The sample consists of around 1,500,000 distinct CDR3 sequences, approximately 40% of them appearing once. The CDR3 contains 15 residues. The total RNA that was extracted per sample amounted to at least 5 micrograms. The specimen was blood. This receptor was obtained from a woman aged 18-29 years in good health. The V and J genes are TRBV12-3 or TRBV12-4 and TRBJ1-2; 8 bases fit TRBD1. Here the CDR3 reads CASSVTQTGAYGHTF. The CDR3 coding sequence is TGTGCCAGCAGTGTTACCCAGACAGGGGCTTATGGCCACACCTTC.